A single sample gave rise to the 9 T cell receptor beta chains below, sequenced in a study of shared clonotypes between healthy human individuals. The repertoire was sequenced with immunoSEQ multiplex PCR; TCRdb's copy has only in-frame clones and lacks some. The sample consists of about 1.5 million clones, around 98% of them appearing once. Sequencing was performed on naive CD4+ T cells sorted from blood. Described subset: CD45RA+ positively selected. The receptors derive from a man aged 25-40 years in good health.

V usage is TRBV6-6 and J usage is TRBJ2-6; the D is unclear. Trimming shortened V by 4 bases and J by 2 bases, and 9 bases separated the two germline ends. The CDR3 is made up of 15 amino acids. CDR1 MNHNY and CDR2 SVGAGI come from the germline V gene (reference sequence). The CDR3: CASSSGNAGANVLTF. In nucleotides, the CDR3 is TGTGCCAGCAGTTCCGGAAACGCTGGGGCCAACGTCCTGACTTTC.

The chain links TRBV7-9 to TRBJ1-3; D unresolved. Germline assignment: CDR1 SEHNR and CDR2 FQNEAQ (reference sequence). The CDR3 spans 18 residues. The V and J ends lost 5 bases and 0 bases respectively, with 20 bases between them. The CDR3 region is CASSPDKWRPLSGNTIYF. CDR3 sequence (DNA): TGTGCCAGCAGCCCCGATAAGTGGCGGCCCCTCTCTGGAAACACCATATATTTT.

This rearrangement joins TRBV7-2 to TRBJ2-2; 8 bases line up with TRBD2. Germline V gives CDR1 SGHTA, CDR2 FQGNSA. The V segment lost 0 bases and the J segment 3 bases; nucleotides outside the gene matches: 15. This CDR3 region has 20 residues. Here the CDR3 DNA reads TGTGCCAGCAGCTTAGCTATGACTAGCGCAAGTAAAGATGACACCGGGGAGCTGTTTTTT. Translated: CASSLAMTSASKDDTGELFF.

J is TRBJ2-3 and V is TRBV2, with D perhaps TRBD2 (5 bases). This CDR3 is built from 14 residues. Germline CDR1 SNHLY, CDR2 FYNNEI. Deletions cut 7 bases from V and 4 bases from J, with 15 bases between. CDR3 sequence: CASTFRTGPDTQYF. In DNA form, the CDR3 reads TGTGCCAGCACTTTCCGGACTGGTCCAGATACGCAGTATTTT.

The gene calls are TRBV5-1 and TRBJ2-5, with D tentatively TRBD1 (6 bases). Trimming left V 0 bases short and J 5 bases short, with 17 bases between. Germline V gives CDR1 SGHRS, CDR2 YFSETQ. The CDR3 length is 16 residues. The CDR3 bases are TGCGCCAGCAGCTTGGGATCAGGGGTAGACGGGGAGACCCAGTACTTC. It specifies CASSLGSGVDGETQYF.

The V and J genes are TRBV28 and TRBJ2-5, with a possible D match to TRBD1 (5 bases). The CDR3 consists of 13 residues. In germline, CDR1 is MDHEN, CDR2 SYDVKM. V was trimmed by 2 bases and J by 5 bases, leaving 9 bases between them. This CDR3 reads CASSLRGRETQYF. CDR3 coding DNA: TGTGCCAGCAGTTTAAGGGGTCGGGAGACCCAGTACTTC.

The rearrangement uses TRBV2 and TRBJ1-1, with D unclear. There are 14 residues in the CDR3. In germline, CDR1 is SNHLY, CDR2 FYNNEI. The germline V and J ends were trimmed by 6 bases and 3 bases, with 14 bases remaining between them. The CDR3 sequence is CASRARRVDTEAFF. The CDR3 DNA follows: TGTGCCAGCAGGGCACGAAGGGTGGACACTGAAGCTTTCTTT. The whole variable domain, remainder taken from reference TRBV2 and TRBJ1-1, is EPEVTQTPSHQVTQMGQEVILRCVPISNHLYFYWYRQILGQKVEFLVSFYNNEISEKSEIFDDQFSVERPDGSNFTLKIRSTKLEDSAMYFCASRARRVDTEAFFGQGTRLTVV.

This chain connects TRBV27 to TRBJ2-3; 9 bases line up with TRBD2. CDR3 length equals 17 residues. Germline V gives CDR1 MNHEY, CDR2 SMNVEV (reference sequence). Germline trimming cut 4 bases from V and 0 bases from J; bases unmatched to any gene: 8. The CDR3 reads CASSSLLAGTSTDTQYF. The CDR3 DNA reads as TGTGCCAGCAGTTCCCTTCTAGCGGGAACTAGCACAGATACGCAGTATTTT.

This clone was found once. The rearrangement joins TRBV6-6 to TRBJ2-2; D might be TRBD2 (6 bases). Trimming took off 7 bases at V and 0 bases at J, with 15 bases between the two ends. The CDR3 runs 16 residues. Per the germline V gene, CDR1 is MNHNY and CDR2 is SVGAGI (reference sequence). This chain's CDR3 is CASTIRSGANTGELFF. Here the CDR3 DNA reads TGTGCCAGCACCATTCGCTCGGGAGCGAACACCGGGGAGCTGTTTTTT.